This TCR beta chain was recovered during a study of control samples from healthy donors and cancer patients (TCRdb year 2020). The library was obtained by the immunoSEQ multiplex PCR assay. TCRdb stores this immuneACCESS table with in-frame sequences only. Part of the clones is absent; in the studies checked, under half of the shortfall reflects unresolved V genes, and no reason is known for the rest. Here the sample has 40,000 to 60,000 clones; 70% to 90% occur a single time. The ten most abundant clones make up over 2.5% of the sample. This clone came up a few times. There is no known antigen for this receptor. Base qualities are not provided; no much larger clone lies one nucleotide away. The sample consisted of PBMCs. The receptor was isolated from a woman aged 45-59 years with lung cancer.

In nucleotide form, the sequence is TGTGCCAGTAGCCTCGGGGTTGGCTCTGGGGCCAACGTCCTGACTTTC. This translates into CASSLGVGSGANVLTF. The chain links TRBV19 with TRBJ2-6; 5 matching bases give a weak D call of TRBD2. The CDR3 numbers 16 residues from cysteine through phenylalanine. The DNA shown is the 48-base CDR3, in frame from base 1. V and J are truncated by 6 bases and 0 bases respectively, leaving an intervening sequence of 12 bases. The germline V gene (reference sequence) supplies CDR1 LNHDA and CDR2 SQIVND.